These 9 T cell receptor beta chains share one sample of origin, sequenced in a study of blood T cells in healthy people across ages (dated by TCRdb to between 2014 and 2016). Library construction relied on 5' RACE. Sequenced using an Illumina HiSeq 2500. A second PCR of about 7 to 12 cycles was performed with a sample-barcoded 5' primer and a J-beta primer mix. TCRdb reprocessed the public reads (quality trimming at Q25 with fastp, clone calling with MiXCR) and kept in-frame beta chains. Identical CDR3 proteins give one entry, which carries the most common genes and DNA. A total of 1.5 million to 2 million distinct CDR3 sequences appear in this sample, roughly 27% of them only once. Around 7.7% of the sample is in the top ten clones. Sequencing was done on a sample of blood. Receptors originate from a woman aged 25-40 years in good health.

This clonotype was observed a few times. The chain combines TRBV5-1 with TRBJ1-1; D is uncertain. Trimming pared 4 bases from V and 1 base from J, leaving 11 bases between. Germline CDR1 and CDR2: SGHRS and YFSETQ. The CDR3 runs to 14 residues. CDR3 nucleotide sequence: TGCGCCAGCAGCCTACCCGCGCAGAACACTGAAGCTTTCTTT. Encoded protein: CASSLPAQNTEAFF.

CDR3 in DNA: TGTGCCAGCAGCTTAGAACAGGGGATACACGAGCAGTACTTC. Protein: CASSLEQGIHEQYF. The chain combines TRBV7-9 with TRBJ2-7, with 7 positions matching TRBD1. With V trimmed by 1 base and J by 5 bases, 5 bases remained unmatched. CDR1 and CDR2 from the germline V gene are SEHNR and FQNEAQ (reference sequence). CDR3 size: 14 residues.

This clonotype was observed once. The V call is TRBV6-2 or TRBV6-3, the J call TRBJ2-5; 9 nucleotides agree with TRBD2. The germline V gene has CDR1 MNHEY and CDR2 SVGEGT. The length of the CDR3 is 14 residues. Trimming at V came to 4 bases and at J to 11 bases, leaving 11 bases not matched to a gene. CDR3 nucleotide sequence: TGTGCCAGCAGTTTAGCGGGAGACGGACATGAGCAGTACTTC. Its translation: CASSLAGDGHEQYF.

This clonotype was recorded only once. The conserved phenylalanine or tryptophan normally closing the CDR3 is absent here, so this likely arose from a read error. The V and J genes are TRBV7-2 and TRBJ1-5; D is unresolved. Between the trimmed V and J ends, which lost 1 base and 5 bases, there was a span of 9 bases. The V gene's germline CDR1 is SGHTA and CDR2 FQGNSA. The CDR3 loop spans 14 amino acids. CDR3 DNA sequence: TGTGCCAGCAGCTTAGACAGAGTGGATCAGCCCCAGCATTGT. This sequence encodes CASSLDRVDQPQHC.

In DNA, the CDR3 is TGTGCCAGCAGCGAATCCCTCCTAGCGGGAGTGAATGAGCAGTTCTTC. Encoded protein: CASSESLLAGVNEQFF. This sequence joins TRBV11-3 and TRBJ2-1; TRBD2 aligns across 10 bases. The V and J ends lost 5 bases and 7 bases, in that order; junction bases with no gene match: 11. From germline, CDR1 is SGHNT and CDR2 YENEEA. The CDR3 totals 16 residues.

In this sample, this clonotype turned up many times. The V call is TRBV20-1, the J call TRBJ2-5; no clear D. Trimming pared 6 bases from V and 3 bases from J, leaving 8 bases between. This CDR3 is 11 amino acids long. The germline V gene encodes CDR1 DFQATT and CDR2 SNEGSKA (reference sequence). The CDR3 reads CSATREETQYF. CDR3 coding DNA: TGCAGTGCCACCCGGGAAGAGACCCAGTACTTC.

This clonotype was picked up a small number of times. The rearrangement uses TRBV27 and TRBJ2-4; D may correspond to TRBD1 or TRBD2 (5 bases each). The J call could be wrong; TRBJ2-7 is a better fit for the DNA end. Germline V gives CDR1 MNHEY, CDR2 SMNVEV (reference sequence). This CDR3 has 13 residues. CDR3 protein: CASSFGGLDEQYF. In nucleotides, the CDR3 is TGTGCCAGCAGTTTTGGGGGATTGGACGAGCAGTACTTC.

The rearrangement joins TRBV29-1 to TRBJ2-5, with 8 nucleotides matching TRBD1. The CDR3 extends over 14 amino acids. Germline lookup yields CDR1 SQVTM and CDR2 ANQGSEA. V shed 6 bases and J 4 bases; nucleotides not matched to a gene: 10. Here the CDR3 DNA reads TGCAGCGTCCGGGACAGGCGTGGTGGAGAGACCCAGTACTTC. This gives the protein CSVRDRRGGETQYF.

There are many counts of this clonotype. This chain uses TRBV7-2 with TRBJ2-7; D is ambiguous. Germline CDR1 SGHTA, CDR2 FQGNSA. The CDR3 covers 13 residues. The V and J ends lost 6 bases and 3 bases respectively, with 12 bases between them. The CDR3 region is CASRRTDYYEQYF. The CDR3 DNA reads as TGTGCCAGCAGGCGGACCGATTACTACGAGCAGTACTTC.